Reported below is one TCR beta chain. TCRdb keeps only in-frame clones here, not all; method: immunoSEQ multiplex PCR. The table records about 730,000 clones, over 75% of them present only once. The V gene lost 11 bases and the J gene lost 3 bases, with 47 bases spanning the gap. CDR1 MDHEN and CDR2 SYDVKM come from the germline V gene. The CDR3 consists of 23 residues. This entry belongs to a study of shared T cell receptors in the human thymus. These data are also associated with another study on human thymus T cells.

The chain carries TRBV28 and TRBJ2-7; D may be TRBD1 (6 bases). The sample was thymocytes. This TCR derives from a girl younger than two with a congenital heart defect. This chain's CDR3 is CAVAPRLDADDEANRTALYEQYF. CDR3 in DNA: TGTGCCGTTGCCCCTCGTCTGGACGCCGACGACGAGGCAAATAGGACAGCCCTCTACGAGCAGTACTTC.